Each of the 18 T cell receptor beta chains below was sequenced from the same sample in a study of Tregs in tolerant kidney transplant recipients. The table came from immunoSEQ multiplex PCR; TCRdb's copy has only in-frame clones and leaves some out. The table has 50,000 to 75,000 clones, roughly 98% seen once. The sequences come from Tregs from blood, collected before the transplant. Every receptor here comes from a human donor who received a combined kidney and bone marrow transplant.

The gene calls are TRBV9 and TRBJ2-5, with a possible D match to TRBD1 (6 bases). The V gene's germline CDR1 is SGDLS and CDR2 YYNGEE. V lost 0 bases to trimming and J lost 4 bases, with 13 bases between them. This CDR3 has 15 residues. The CDR3 reads CASSVVGGGRETQYF. CDR3 nucleotides: TGTGCCAGCAGCGTAGTGGGTGGGGGCCGAGAGACCCAGTACTTC.

V usage is TRBV28 and J usage is TRBJ1-1, with D maybe TRBD1 (6 bases). The length of the CDR3 is 14 residues. V gave up 3 bases and J gave up 4 bases, with 12 bases separating them. Germline CDR1 and CDR2: MDHEN and SYDVKM. CDR3 in DNA: TGTGCCAGCAGTTTCTCAGGGGCCGCCACTGAAGCTTTCTTT. It specifies CASSFSGAATEAFF.

The chain couples TRBV29-1 to TRBJ1-2; 7 bases match TRBD1. The CDR3 is 14 residues long. Germline-derived CDR1 and CDR2 are SQVTM and ANQGSEA. The junction had 5 bases not matched to a gene; V was cut back by 4 bases and J by 0 bases. This CDR3 reads CSVVGTVSNYGYTF. CDR3 coding DNA: TGCAGCGTTGTAGGGACAGTCTCTAACTATGGCTACACCTTC.

The chain recombines TRBV19 with TRBJ1-2; D remains ambiguous. Germline CDR1 is LNHDA and CDR2 is SQIVND (reference sequence). Trimming shortened V by 3 bases and J by 7 bases, and 9 bases separated the two germline ends. CDR3 length: 12 residues. As DNA, the CDR3 is TGTGCCAGTAGTATGAAGGCAGGTGGCTACACCTTC. It codes for CASSMKAGGYTF. Full variable domain (missing parts from reference TRBV19 and TRBJ1-2): DGGITQSPKYLFRKEGQNVTLSCEQNLNHDAMYWYRQDPGQGLRLIYYSQIVNDFQKGDIAEGYSVSREKKESFPLTVTSAQKNPTAFYLCASSMKAGGYTFGSGTRLTVV.

This clone was detected once. V gene TRBV14 combines with J gene TRBJ1-1, with TRBD1 matching 7 bases. CDR1 is SGHDN, CDR2 FVKESK, per germline. There are 18 residues in the CDR3. The V gene end was trimmed by 4 bases and the J gene end by 0 bases; junction bases not matched to a gene: 14. CDR3: CASSLGTAKSTLNTEAFF. The CDR3 bases are TGTGCCAGCAGCCTAGGGACAGCTAAATCTACCCTGAACACTGAAGCTTTCTTT.

The CDR3 loop is CASSWAASGADTQYF. The CDR3 bases are TGCGCCAGCAGCTGGGCGGCTAGCGGGGCCGATACCCAGTACTTC. The chain couples TRBV5-1 to TRBJ2-5; TRBD2 matches 9 bases. The CDR3 consists of 15 residues. Trimming at V came to 3 bases and at J to 8 bases, leaving 11 bases not matched to a gene. The germline V gene encodes CDR1 SGHRS and CDR2 YFSETQ.

V and J are TRBV23-1 and TRBJ2-3; 11 nucleotides align to TRBD1. TRBV23-1 has ORF status, its function being uncertain. V shed 1 base, J shed 3 bases, and the junction held 6 bases outside the gene matches. The CDR3 is 17 amino acids. CDR3 sequence reads: CASSQWRTGGGTDTQYF. The CDR3 region has the DNA TGCGCCAGCAGTCAATGGCGGACAGGGGGCGGGACAGATACGCAGTATTTT.

The chain links TRBV6-1 to TRBJ2-7; 7 bases line up with TRBD2. This CDR3 contains 15 residues. V trimming: 3 bases; J trimming: 7 bases; junction bases outside the gene matches: 12. Germline CDR1 and CDR2: MNHNS and SASEGT. CDR3 in DNA: TGTGCCAGCAGTGAGTGGCGGGGGTCTTGGAGGGAGCAGTACTTC. Amino acid sequence: CASSEWRGSWREQYF.

This chain's CDR3 is CASSLGAQGGTDTQYF. The CDR3 DNA reads TGTGCCAGCAGCTTGGGGGCCCAGGGGGGAACAGATACGCAGTATTTT. The chain uses TRBV5-6 and TRBJ2-3; D might be TRBD1 (7 bases). Germline V gives CDR1 SGHDT, CDR2 YYEEEE. This CDR3 comprises 16 residues. V lost 0 bases, J lost 3 bases, and 14 bases lay in between.

For this clone: The junction departs from germline at one end; a sequencing error may be responsible. This rearrangement joins TRBV2 to TRBJ2-6; D might be TRBD1 (5 bases). The CDR3 has 15 residues. Germline CDR1 SNHLY, CDR2 FYNNEI. The CDR3 nucleotides are TGTGCCAGCAGAGAAGGACAATCTGGGGCCAACGTCCTGACTTTC. This sequence encodes CASREGQSGANVLTF.

In this sample, this clone turned up once. The genes are TRBV25-1 and TRBJ1-1; TRBD1 matches at 8 bases. V shed 5 bases and J 10 bases; nucleotides not matched to a gene: 12. Per germline, CDR1 MGHDK and CDR2 SYGVNS. The CDR3 has 14 amino acids. The CDR3: CASSSPGQALTAFF. CDR3 coding DNA: TGTGCCAGCAGTTCACCGGGACAGGCCTTGACAGCTTTCTTT.

The rearrangement joins TRBV7-2 to TRBJ2-2; perhaps TRBD1 as D (5 bases). Germline V CDR1 and CDR2: SGHTA, FQGNSA. V lost 5 bases to trimming and J lost 4 bases, with 23 bases between them. This CDR3 contains 18 residues. The chain's CDR3 is CASSKGLGVMRGTGELFF. The CDR3 bases are TGTGCCAGCAGCAAGGGGTTAGGGGTGATGAGAGGCACCGGGGAGCTGTTTTTT.

J is TRBJ1-1 and V is TRBV12-5; D gene uncertain. This CDR3 has 13 residues. Trimming left V 2 bases short and J 7 bases short, with 11 bases between. Germline assignment: CDR1 LGHNT and CDR2 FRNRAP. CDR3 region: CASGLPGSLEAFF. The CDR3 region has the DNA TGTGCTAGTGGTTTGCCGGGGAGTCTTGAAGCTTTCTTT.

The V and J genes are TRBV5-1 and TRBJ2-5, with 11 bases lining up with TRBD2. Unmatched junction bases numbered 3, after V lost 0 bases and J lost 5 bases. CDR3 length equals 15 residues. Germline V CDR1 and CDR2: SGHRS, YFSETQ. The CDR3 sequence: CASSLASGRFETQYF. DNA of the CDR3: TGCGCCAGCAGCTTGGCTAGCGGGAGGTTCGAGACCCAGTACTTC.

The chain employs TRBV5-4 and TRBJ1-1; unclear D gene. The CDR3 extends over 16 amino acids. With 0 bases removed from V and 2 bases from J, the gap between germline ends came to 14 bases. Germline-derived CDR1 and CDR2 are SGHNT and YYREEE (reference sequence). The CDR3 protein is CASSLGQIPSNTEAFF. For the CDR3, the DNA is TGTGCCAGCAGCTTGGGACAAATCCCTTCCAACACTGAAGCTTTCTTT.

The chain is built from TRBV7-8 and TRBJ2-5; a possible D gene is TRBD2 (7 bases). Trimming removed 7 bases at V and 2 bases at J, with 17 bases between. This CDR3 has 15 amino acids. Germline values: CDR1 SGHVS, CDR2 FQNEAQ. CDR3 in amino acids: CASNRGGSGQETQYF. CDR3 bases: TGTGCCAGCAACAGAGGGGGTAGCGGGCAAGAGACCCAGTACTTC.

This clone appeared a single time. J is TRBJ1-3 and V is TRBV4-2; no clear D gene. This CDR3 has 16 amino acids. From germline, CDR1 is LGHNA and CDR2 YNFKEQ. Trimming cost V 0 bases and J 0 bases, with 9 bases left between them. CDR3 nucleotides: TGTGCCAGCAGCCAAGATACGGGTAGCTCTGGAAACACCATATATTTT. Its protein is CASSQDTGSSGNTIYF.

The rearrangement joins TRBV6-6 to TRBJ2-4, with 7 positions matching TRBD1. Germline V gene lookup returns CDR1 MNHNY and CDR2 SVGAGI (reference sequence). V lost 5 bases to trimming and J lost 6 bases; unmatched junction nucleotides: 7. The CDR3 totals 14 residues. CDR3 protein: CASSAGTDGNIQYF. CDR3 DNA: TGTGCCAGCAGTGCCGGGACAGACGGAAACATTCAGTACTTC.